This T cell receptor (beta chain) is drawn from a study of CD8 T cells in Susac syndrome. Looking at the study overall: Clinical remission applied to under ten sequenced Susac syndrome patients, and five or six had active disease.

A quantity of about 0.45 to 1 ug RNA underwent reverse transcription using random hexamers. A multiplex approach, immunoSEQ multiplex PCR, amplified TCR beta CDR3 across 54 Vbeta and 13 Jbeta. TCRdb itself ran the immunoSEQ multiplex PCR reads through MiXCR, one entry per CDR3 protein. The table includes about 83,000 distinct CDR3 sequences, approximately 96% detected once. CDR3 length equals 10 residues. The V gene lost 3 bases and the J gene lost 12 bases, with 11 bases spanning the gap. Germline V gives CDR1 DFQATT, CDR2 SNEGSKA (reference sequence). This chain joins TRBV20-1 and TRBJ1-2, with D possibly TRBD1 on 5 matching bases. Sequenced input: CD8+ T cells from PBMCs. This receptor was identified in a human donor with Susac syndrome. This chain's CDR3 is CSARDTYDTF. The CDR3 DNA is TGCAGTGCTAGGGACACTTACGACACCTTC.